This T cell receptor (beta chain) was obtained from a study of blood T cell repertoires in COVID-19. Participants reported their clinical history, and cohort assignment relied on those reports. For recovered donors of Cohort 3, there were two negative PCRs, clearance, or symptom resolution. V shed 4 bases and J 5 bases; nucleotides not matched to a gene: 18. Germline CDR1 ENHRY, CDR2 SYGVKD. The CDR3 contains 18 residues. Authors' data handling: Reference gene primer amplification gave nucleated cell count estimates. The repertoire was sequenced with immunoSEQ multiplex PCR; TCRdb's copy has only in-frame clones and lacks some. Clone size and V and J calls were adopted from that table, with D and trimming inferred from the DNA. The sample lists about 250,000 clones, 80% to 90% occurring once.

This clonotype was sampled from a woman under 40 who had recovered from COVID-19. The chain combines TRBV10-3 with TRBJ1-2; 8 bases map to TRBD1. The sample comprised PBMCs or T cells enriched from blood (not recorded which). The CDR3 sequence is CAISARWSETGEAYGYTF. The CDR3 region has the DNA TGTGCCATCAGTGCGAGGTGGAGCGAGACAGGGGAGGCTTATGGCTACACCTTC.